The 30 T cell receptor beta chains below come from one sample, sequenced in a study of blood T cell repertoires in COVID-19. Assay used: immunoSEQ multiplex PCR; TCRdb lists only in-frame clones, some missing. The sample lists about 140,000 clones, about 90% occurring once. The sequenced sample was peripheral blood. Source of these receptors: a woman aged 55-69 years with acute or convalescent COVID-19.

The V gene is TRBV18, the J gene TRBJ1-1; the match to TRBD1 covers 10 bases. This CDR3 has 17 residues. V was pared by 4 bases and J by 3 bases, with 11 bases of the junction left unmatched. CDR1 and CDR2 (germline): KGHSH, LQKENI. CDR3 residues: CASSLGTGDFVDTEAFF. In nucleotides, the CDR3 is TGTGCCAGCTCACTCGGGACAGGGGATTTTGTGGACACTGAAGCTTTCTTT.

The chain employs TRBV2 and TRBJ2-7, with TRBD2 matching over 12 bases. This CDR3 region has 15 residues. The J segment lost 3 bases and the V segment lost 7 bases, leaving 7 bases of the junction unmatched. Germline V gene data show CDR1 as SNHLY and CDR2 as FYNNEI. The CDR3 DNA is TGTGCCAGCACCGGAAGGGGACTAGCGGGCTACGAGCAGTACTTC. Translated: CASTGRGLAGYEQYF.

The rearrangement links TRBV4-2 to TRBJ2-3, with 9 bases that match TRBD1. Germline CDR1 and CDR2: LGHNA and YNFKEQ. With V trimmed by 4 bases and J by 3 bases, 5 bases remained unmatched. This CDR3 is 15 amino acids long. CDR3 sequence (DNA): TGTGCCAGCAGCCGACAACAGGGGGCAACAGATACGCAGTATTTT. Residues: CASSRQQGATDTQYF.

V and J are TRBV3-1 (or the pseudogene TRBV3-2) and TRBJ1-3; D is unresolved. The germline V and J ends were trimmed by 0 bases and 0 bases, with 6 bases remaining between them. The CDR3 contains 15 residues. From germline, CDR1 is LGHDT and CDR2 YNNKEL (reference sequence). CDR3 residues: CASSQDASSGNTIYF. The CDR3 DNA sequence: TGTGCCAGCAGCCAAGATGCCAGCTCTGGAAACACCATATATTTT.

Here the CDR3 reads CASFKGGAEPSGANVLTF. In DNA, the CDR3 is TGTGCCAGCTTTAAAGGGGGCGCCGAACCATCTGGGGCCAACGTCCTGACTTTC. This chain uses TRBV2 with TRBJ2-6; 7 bases are a match to TRBD1. The CDR3 loop spans 18 amino acids. V gave up 8 bases and J gave up 1 base; unmatched junction bases: 14. Per germline, CDR1 SNHLY and CDR2 FYNNEI.

V usage is TRBV19 and J usage is TRBJ1-1; no definite D call. CDR1 is LNHDA and CDR2 is SQIVND in the germline V gene (reference sequence). The CDR3 spans 13 residues. V lost 1 base to trimming and J lost 1 base, with 4 bases between them. The CDR3 region has the DNA TGTGCCAGTAGTATAGGGCCGAACACTGAAGCTTTCTTT. Protein product: CASSIGPNTEAFF.

This clone turned up a few times. The J gene is TRBJ1-5, the V gene TRBV19; 8 positions agree with TRBD1. The trim removed 6 bases at V and 4 bases at J, leaving 5 bases unmatched. CDR1 is LNHDA and CDR2 is SQIVND in the germline V gene (reference sequence). The CDR3 loop spans 14 amino acids. CDR3 in DNA: TGTGCCAGTAGCCTTACAGGGGGTAATCAGCCCCAGCATTTT. Amino acid sequence: CASSLTGGNQPQHF.

This rearrangement joins TRBV27 to TRBJ2-6, with D tentatively TRBD1 (6 bases). Trimming removed 6 bases at V and 0 bases at J, with 12 bases between. CDR1 MNHEY and CDR2 SMNVEV come from the germline V gene (reference sequence). The CDR3 extends over 16 amino acids. The CDR3 coding sequence is TGTGCCAGCAGATGGGGGCCCTCCTCTGGGGCCAACGTCCTGACTTTC. It yields the protein CASRWGPSSGANVLTF.

The V call is TRBV7-6, the J call TRBJ2-1, with 13 bases lining up with TRBD2. In germline, CDR1 is SGHVS, CDR2 FNYEAQ. The V gene end was trimmed by 1 base and the J gene end by 0 bases; junction bases not matched to a gene: 9. This CDR3 comprises 20 residues. This CDR3 reads CASSLVLGLAGSSSYNEQFF. DNA for the CDR3: TGTGCCAGCAGCTTAGTTTTGGGACTAGCGGGATCGAGCTCCTACAATGAGCAGTTCTTC. Combining the CDR3 with reference TRBV7-6 and TRBJ2-1 gives the whole variable domain GAGVSQSPRYKVTKRGQDVALRCDPISGHVSLYWYRQALGQGPEFLTYFNYEAQQDKSGLPNDRFSAERPEGSISTLTIQRTEQRDSAMYRCASSLVLGLAGSSSYNEQFFGPGTRLTVL.

The rearrangement uses TRBV6-6 and TRBJ1-5; 7 bases are shared with TRBD1. The germline V gene has CDR1 MNHNY and CDR2 SVGAGI (reference sequence). V trimming: 5 bases; J trimming: 7 bases; junction bases outside the gene matches: 11. CDR3 length: 15 residues. The CDR3 spells CASSLDRLVGQPQHF. The CDR3 DNA sequence: TGTGCCAGCAGTCTGGACAGGCTGGTTGGCCAGCCCCAGCATTTT.

The gene calls are TRBV11-2 and TRBJ2-1; TRBD2 agrees at 9 bases. The CDR3 has 16 residues. V was pared by 3 bases and J by 4 bases, with 7 bases of the junction left unmatched. Germline values: CDR1 SGHAT, CDR2 FQNNGV. The CDR3 region is CASSLLASGNYNEQFF. The CDR3 DNA reads TGTGCCAGCAGCTTGTTAGCTAGCGGGAATTACAATGAGCAGTTCTTC.

This clone appeared once. The rearrangement uses TRBV6-5 and TRBJ1-2, with 7 bases aligning to TRBD1. V dropped 0 bases and J dropped 9; count of bases not matched to a gene: 7. Germline CDR1 is MNHEY and CDR2 is SVGAGI. The CDR3 has 14 amino acids. The CDR3 is CASSYSQGGGSYTF. DNA for the CDR3: TGTGCCAGCAGTTACTCGCAGGGGGGCGGGAGCTACACCTTC.

This chain uses TRBV9 with TRBJ1-2; 7 positions match TRBD1. J was trimmed by 4 bases and V by 2 bases; bases with no gene match: 2. This CDR3 has 13 residues. From germline, CDR1 is SGDLS and CDR2 YYNGEE. The CDR3 region is CASSVTGIYGYTF. CDR3 DNA: TGTGCCAGCAGCGTGACAGGGATCTATGGCTACACCTTC.

The J gene is TRBJ1-1, the V gene TRBV5-1; D is perhaps TRBD1 (5 bases). This CDR3 spans 14 amino acids. Germline loops: CDR1 SGHRS, CDR2 YFSETQ. Trimming took 1 base from V and 1 from J, leaving 8 bases between them. CDR3 protein: CASSLTTGNTEAFF. CDR3 DNA: TGCGCCAGCAGCTTGACAACAGGGAACACTGAAGCTTTCTTT.

The chain couples TRBV19 to TRBJ2-2, with TRBD1 as a possible D gene (6 bases). The length of the CDR3 is 17 residues. V lost 3 bases and J 6 bases, leaving 20 bases between the germline ends. In germline, CDR1 is LNHDA, CDR2 SQIVND (reference sequence). CDR3 protein: CASSIPRTAGKAGELFF. In DNA form, the CDR3 reads TGTGCCAGTAGTATTCCCAGGACAGCCGGCAAGGCCGGGGAGCTGTTTTTT.

The CDR3 sequence is CASSWGQGGTYEQYF. The CDR3 bases are TGTGCCAGCAGCTGGGGACAGGGGGGAACCTACGAGCAGTACTTC. The genes are TRBV5-4 and TRBJ2-7; 11 bases match TRBD1. Germline trimming cut 3 bases from V and 2 bases from J; bases unmatched to any gene: 4. CDR1 and CDR2 from the germline V gene are SGHNT and YYREEE (reference sequence). The CDR3 loop spans 15 amino acids.

The V call is TRBV6-1, the J call TRBJ1-5, with D unresolved. Germline CDR1 reads MNHNS; CDR2 reads SASEGT. The ends were cut back, 0 bases at V and 9 bases at J, with 9 bases in the middle. CDR3 length: 13 amino acids. CDR3 nucleotides: TGTGCCAGCAGTGAAGCCCCTCGGGGGCCCCAGCATTTT. Amino acids: CASSEAPRGPQHF.

The chain is built from TRBV19 and TRBJ2-2, with 8 bases identical to TRBD1. Germline CDR1 and CDR2: LNHDA and SQIVND (reference sequence). The length of the CDR3 is 17 residues. Trimming at V came to 5 bases and at J to 3 bases, leaving 11 bases not matched to a gene. The CDR3 DNA reads as TGTGCCAGTAGTGGACAGGGAATTAACACCTACACCGGGGAGCTGTTTTTT. Translated, it gives CASSGQGINTYTGELFF.

The chain is built from TRBV19 and TRBJ2-7; D perhaps matches TRBD2 (7 bases). V was trimmed by 2 bases and J by 6 bases, leaving 14 bases between them. CDR3 size: 14 residues. Germline V gene data show CDR1 as LNHDA and CDR2 as SQIVND (reference sequence). Here the CDR3 DNA reads TGTGCCAGTAGTATAAGGGGGGGCCTGGGCGAGCAGTACTTC. Translated: CASSIRGGLGEQYF.

V usage is TRBV27 and J usage is TRBJ1-3; TRBD1 matches 9 bases. With V trimmed by 6 bases and J by 3 bases, 6 bases remained unmatched. The CDR3 spans 15 residues. Germline CDR1 reads MNHEY; CDR2 reads SMNVEV (reference sequence). The CDR3 protein is CASSPRTGVGNTIYF. The CDR3 nucleotides are TGTGCCAGCAGCCCACGGACAGGGGTTGGAAACACCATATATTTT.

The CDR3 sequence: CASSLTGYYGYTF. DNA of the CDR3: TGTGCCAGCAGTTTGACAGGGTACTATGGCTACACCTTC. This rearrangement joins TRBV28 to TRBJ1-2; TRBD1 matches at 7 bases. The V segment lost 3 bases and the J segment 3 bases; nucleotides outside the gene matches: 1. Germline loops: CDR1 MDHEN, CDR2 SYDVKM. The CDR3 runs 13 residues.

The rearrangement joins TRBV7-6 to TRBJ1-2; 8 bases line up with TRBD1. The CDR3 consists of 16 residues. Germline assignment: CDR1 SGHVS and CDR2 FNYEAQ. J gave up 8 bases and V 1 base, and 12 bases lay outside the gene matches. The CDR3 sequence is CASSLVSAGGYQGYTF. Here the CDR3 DNA reads TGTGCCAGCAGCTTAGTATCGGCAGGGGGCTATCAGGGCTACACCTTC.

As to this clone: An end of the junction does not agree with germline; a read error may underlie this. The chain carries TRBV5-5 and TRBJ1-2; D is unclear. CDR1 SGHKS and CDR2 YYEKEE come from the germline V gene (reference sequence). The CDR3 consists of 12 residues. The CDR3 sequence: CASSLVGQAPAF. As DNA, the CDR3 is TGTGCCAGCAGCTTGGTTGGGCAGGCCCCAGCCTTC.

V and J are TRBV30 and TRBJ1-4; TRBD1 matches at 7 bases. CDR3 size: 21 residues. Per germline, CDR1 GTSNPN and CDR2 SVGIG (reference sequence). V was pared by 1 base and J by 1 base, with 21 bases of the junction left unmatched. The CDR3 loop reads CAWSGPSDRVGGKGTNEKLFF. The DNA of the CDR3 is TGTGCCTGGAGTGGACCATCAGACAGGGTAGGGGGTAAAGGAACTAATGAAAAACTGTTTTTT.

The chain combines TRBV7-8 with TRBJ2-7; maybe TRBD2 (5 bases). CDR3 length: 14 residues. In germline, CDR1 is SGHVS, CDR2 FQNEAQ. V gave up 5 bases and J gave up 0 bases, with 11 bases separating them. The CDR3 region is CASSARRISYEQYF. The CDR3 nucleotides are TGTGCCAGCAGCGCCAGGAGGATCTCCTACGAGCAGTACTTC.

The chain has TRBV4-3 and TRBJ1-4, with 8 bases aligning to TRBD1. The V gene's germline CDR1 is LGHNA and CDR2 YSLEER. The CDR3 totals 18 residues. V lost 3 bases to trimming and J lost 5 bases; unmatched junction nucleotides: 14. The CDR3 nucleotides read TGCGCCAGCAGCCAGGACAGACAGGGGCTTCGGCCCAATGAAAAACTGTTTTTT. Encoded protein: CASSQDRQGLRPNEKLFF.

The chain couples TRBV27 to TRBJ1-2, with TRBD1 identical over 11 bases. Unmatched junction bases numbered 4, after V lost 3 bases and J lost 7 bases. The CDR3 runs 14 residues. In germline, CDR1 is MNHEY, CDR2 SMNVEV (reference sequence). CDR3 sequence reads: CASSFGQGAGGYTF. CDR3 in DNA: TGTGCCAGCAGTTTTGGACAGGGGGCTGGTGGCTACACCTTC.

The gene calls are TRBV5-1 and TRBJ1-3, with TRBD1 as a possible D gene (6 bases). V shed 3 bases and J shed 0 bases, with 10 bases lying between them. Germline V gives CDR1 SGHRS, CDR2 YFSETQ. The CDR3 is made up of 15 amino acids. This chain's CDR3 is CASSWTALSGNTIYF. The CDR3 DNA sequence: TGCGCCAGCAGCTGGACAGCTCTCTCTGGAAACACCATATATTTT.

The V call is TRBV10-3, the J call TRBJ2-7; 9 bases are shared with TRBD1. The CDR3 is 16 residues long. V was pared by 6 bases and J by 0 bases, with 9 bases of the junction left unmatched. CDR1 and CDR2 from the germline V gene are ENHRY and SYGVKD. The CDR3 loop is CAISPGTGKSSYEQYF. For the CDR3, the DNA is TGTGCCATCAGCCCCGGGACAGGGAAAAGCTCCTACGAGCAGTACTTC.

This clone appeared once. The chain joins TRBV30 to TRBJ1-1; D is ambiguous. Germline V gives CDR1 GTSNPN, CDR2 SVGIG (reference sequence). The CDR3 has 14 amino acids. Trimming cost V 5 bases and J 0 bases, with 13 bases left between them. In DNA form, the CDR3 reads TGTGCCTGGGGAAAGAGACAAATGAACACTGAAGCTTTCTTT. This translates into CAWGKRQMNTEAFF. Using reference TRBV30 and TRBJ1-1 for the parts outside the CDR3, the full variable domain is SQTIHQWPATLVQPVGSPLSLECTVEGTSNPNLYWYRQAAGRGLQLLFYSVGIGQISSEVPQNLSASRPQDRQFILSSKKLLLSDSGFYLCAWGKRQMNTEAFFGQGTRLTVV.